The 5 T cell receptor beta chains below come from one sample, sequenced in a study of early T cells in non-severe SARS-CoV-2 infection. From the 5' RACE reads, TCRdb called clonotypes with MiXCR, one entry per CDR3 protein. The sample contains 50,000 to 65,000 distinct CDR3 sequences, less than 9.5% of which appear only once. Specimen: whole blood, collected at baseline. All receptors come from an adult who was a healthcare worker with PCR-confirmed SARS-CoV-2 infection or an uninfected control (not recorded which).

CDR3 protein: CASSLRGAHNIDTQYF. The CDR3 DNA sequence: TGTGCCAGCAGTTTAAGGGGGGCGCATAACATAGATACGCAGTATTTT. The chain uses TRBV28 and TRBJ2-3; D tentatively fits TRBD1 or TRBD2 (6 bases each). CDR1 and CDR2 from the germline V gene are MDHEN and SYDVKM. V lost 2 bases, J lost 5 bases, and 17 bases lay in between. The CDR3 consists of 16 residues.

This clonotype has at least ten counts. This sequence joins TRBV4-3 and TRBJ2-1; 11 nucleotides line up with TRBD2. CDR1 is LGHNA and CDR2 is YSLEER in the germline V gene. V dropped 6 bases and J dropped 8; count of bases not matched to a gene: 12. The CDR3 is 16 amino acids. CDR3 loop: CASRQTTSGSYHEQFF. The CDR3 DNA sequence: TGCGCCAGCAGGCAGACCACTAGCGGGAGCTATCATGAGCAGTTCTTC.

In this sample, this clonotype turned up many times. The genes are TRBV20-1 and TRBJ2-3; D is ambiguous. Germline CDR1 reads DFQATT; CDR2 reads SNEGSKA (reference sequence). This CDR3 is built from 12 residues. V was trimmed by 5 bases and J by 6 bases, leaving 12 bases between them. The CDR3 DNA follows: TGCAGTGCTCGACCAATGGGTGATACGCAGTATTTT. Translated: CSARPMGDTQYF.

This clonotype has a count of ten or more. The CDR3 DNA reads TGCGCCAGCAGCCATGCTGGGCCCTCCGGGACTAGGGACACGCAGTATTTT. Protein sequence: CASSHAGPSGTRDTQYF. The chain recombines TRBV4-1 with TRBJ2-3; TRBD2 agrees at 8 bases. V lost 3 bases, J lost 9 bases, and 17 bases stayed unmatched. This CDR3 contains 17 residues. Germline CDR1 and CDR2: MGHRA and YSYEKL.

This clonotype was observed at least ten times. This chain connects TRBV4-1 to TRBJ2-1, with D uncertain. The CDR3 sequence is 14 residues long. Trimming cost V 4 bases and J 2 bases, with 9 bases left between them. Germline V gene data show CDR1 as MGHRA and CDR2 as YSYEKL. The CDR3 spells CASSPSRPYNEQFF. The DNA of the CDR3 is TGCGCCAGCAGCCCTTCCCGTCCCTACAATGAGCAGTTCTTC.